Below are 5 T cell receptor beta chains sequenced from a single sample in a study of cytomegalovirus exposure and HLA in healthy donors. Primers for the PCR totalled 60 Vbeta and 13 Jbeta. Sequenced by immunoSEQ multiplex PCR; TCRdb stores in-frame clones only, minus some. The data contain about 230,000 clones, approximately 81% of them singletons. Sequencing input: PBMCs. These receptors all come from a human donor in good health.

V is TRBV30 and J is TRBJ2-3; 14 bases are a match to TRBD2. Germline lookup yields CDR1 GTSNPN and CDR2 SVGIG (reference sequence). The trim removed 5 bases at V and 5 bases at J, leaving 6 bases unmatched. The CDR3 has 15 residues. The CDR3 DNA sequence: TGTGCCTGGCGCCGGGGGACTAGCGGGAGAGATACGCAGTATTTT. Translation gives CAWRRGTSGRDTQYF.

This chain connects TRBV27 to TRBJ2-3; D is possibly TRBD1 (6 bases). The ends were cut back, 5 bases at V and 1 base at J, with 16 bases in the middle. Germline V gene lookup returns CDR1 MNHEY and CDR2 SMNVEV (reference sequence). CDR3 length equals 16 residues. CDR3 in amino acids: CASSEQGRSGTDTQYF. CDR3 nucleotide sequence: TGTGCCAGCAGTGAACAGGGAAGGTCGGGCACAGATACGCAGTATTTT.

V gene TRBV7-9 combines with J gene TRBJ1-5; D is ambiguous. CDR3 length: 14 residues. CDR1 and CDR2 from the germline V gene are SEHNR and FQNEAQ (reference sequence). The V end lost 4 bases, the J end lost 5 bases, and 12 bases lay between the germline ends. The CDR3 protein is CASSSGGLDQPQHF. DNA of the CDR3: TGTGCCAGCAGCTCAGGAGGGCTCGATCAGCCCCAGCATTTT.

The gene calls are TRBV10-1 and TRBJ2-3, with TRBD2 matching over 11 bases. CDR1 is WNHNN, CDR2 SYGVQD, per germline (reference sequence). Losses at the gene ends were 3 bases for V and 4 bases for J; bases not matched to a gene: 3. This CDR3 region has 15 residues. The CDR3 sequence is CASSDTSGSADTQYF. In DNA form, the CDR3 reads TGCGCCAGCAGTGACACTAGCGGGAGTGCAGATACGCAGTATTTT.

This clone was counted between two and nine times. V gene TRBV6-6 combines with J gene TRBJ2-5; TRBD1 agrees at 7 bases. Germline V gene sequence: CDR1 MNHNY, CDR2 SVGAGI (reference sequence). V shed 6 bases and J 2 bases; nucleotides not matched to a gene: 9. The CDR3 runs to 15 residues. CDR3 in DNA: TGTGCCAGCAGACCGGGACAGAAATCTCAAGAGACCCAGTACTTC. Translated, it gives CASRPGQKSQETQYF.